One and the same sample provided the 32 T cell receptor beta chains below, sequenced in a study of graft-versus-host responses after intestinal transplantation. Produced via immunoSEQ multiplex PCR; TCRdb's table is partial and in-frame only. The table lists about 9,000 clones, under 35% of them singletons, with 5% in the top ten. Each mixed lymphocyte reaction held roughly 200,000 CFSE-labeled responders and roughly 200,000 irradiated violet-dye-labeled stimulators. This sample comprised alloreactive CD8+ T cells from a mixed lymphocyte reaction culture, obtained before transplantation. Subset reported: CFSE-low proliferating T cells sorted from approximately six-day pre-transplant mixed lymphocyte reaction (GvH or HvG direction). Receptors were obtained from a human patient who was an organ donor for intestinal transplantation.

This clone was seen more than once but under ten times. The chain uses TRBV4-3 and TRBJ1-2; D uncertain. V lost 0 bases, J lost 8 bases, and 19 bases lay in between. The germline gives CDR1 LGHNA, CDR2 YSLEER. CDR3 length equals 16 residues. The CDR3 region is CASSQDVGGGMKGYTF. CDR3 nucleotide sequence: TGCGCCAGCAGCCAAGATGTGGGTGGTGGTATGAAGGGCTACACCTTC.

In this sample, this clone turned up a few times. CDR3 loop: CASSAYSQRYEQYF. Written as DNA, the CDR3 is TGTGCCAGCAGTGCTTACAGCCAAAGATACGAGCAGTACTTC. The chain joins TRBV27 to TRBJ2-7; unclear D gene. This CDR3 has 14 amino acids. Germline CDR1 reads MNHEY; CDR2 reads SMNVEV (reference sequence). V lost 5 bases and J 4 bases, leaving 15 bases between the germline ends.

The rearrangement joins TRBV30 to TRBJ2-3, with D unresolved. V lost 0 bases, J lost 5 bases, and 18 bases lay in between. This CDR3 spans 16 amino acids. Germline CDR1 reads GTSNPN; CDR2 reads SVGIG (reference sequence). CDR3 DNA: TGTGCCTGGAGTGTACTCGGGTACGGCGCAGGAGATACGCAGTATTTT. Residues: CAWSVLGYGAGDTQYF.

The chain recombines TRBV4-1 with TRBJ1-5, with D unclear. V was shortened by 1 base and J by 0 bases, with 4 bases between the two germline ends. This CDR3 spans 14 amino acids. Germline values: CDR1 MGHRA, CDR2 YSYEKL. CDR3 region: CASSQGHSNQPQHF. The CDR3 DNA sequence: TGCGCCAGCAGCCAAGGGCATAGCAATCAGCCCCAGCATTTT.

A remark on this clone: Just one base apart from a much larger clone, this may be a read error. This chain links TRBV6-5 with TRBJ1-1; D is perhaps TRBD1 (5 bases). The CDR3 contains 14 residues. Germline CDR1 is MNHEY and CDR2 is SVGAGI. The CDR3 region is CDSSYGTVYTEAFF. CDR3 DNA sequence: TGTGACAGCAGTTACGGGACGGTTTACACTGAAGCTTTCTTT.

CDR3 bases: TGTGCCAGCAGTTACACCCGGGGGGGCCACGAGCAGTACTTC. The encoded protein is CASSYTRGGHEQYF. The J gene is TRBJ2-7, the V gene TRBV6-6; TRBD2 matches 8 bases. The germline V gene encodes CDR1 MNHNY and CDR2 SVGAGI (reference sequence). V lost 2 bases and J lost 5; bases outside the gene matches: 5. CDR3 length: 14 amino acids.

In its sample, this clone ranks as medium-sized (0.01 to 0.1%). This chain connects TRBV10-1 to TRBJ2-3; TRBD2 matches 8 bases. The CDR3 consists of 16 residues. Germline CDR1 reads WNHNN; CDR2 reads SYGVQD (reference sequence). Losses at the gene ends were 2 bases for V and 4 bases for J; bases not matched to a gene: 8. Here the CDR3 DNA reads TGCGCCAGCAGTGAGAAGGTCGGGAGGGCCTCAGATACGCAGTATTTT. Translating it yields CASSEKVGRASDTQYF.

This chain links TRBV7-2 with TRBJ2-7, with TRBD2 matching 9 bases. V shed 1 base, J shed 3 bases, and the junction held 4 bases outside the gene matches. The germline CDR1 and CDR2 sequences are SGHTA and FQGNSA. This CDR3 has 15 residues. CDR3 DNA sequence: TGTGCCAGCAGCTTAGGAGCGGGGGGTAACTACGAGCAGTACTTC. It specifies CASSLGAGGNYEQYF.

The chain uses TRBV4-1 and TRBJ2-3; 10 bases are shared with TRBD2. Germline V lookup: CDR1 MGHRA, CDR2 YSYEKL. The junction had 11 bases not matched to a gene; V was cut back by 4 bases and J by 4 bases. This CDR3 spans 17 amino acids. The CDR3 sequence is CASSPPPSAGGPDTQYF. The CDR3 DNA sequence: TGCGCCAGCAGCCCCCCGCCCTCAGCGGGGGGGCCAGATACGCAGTATTTT.

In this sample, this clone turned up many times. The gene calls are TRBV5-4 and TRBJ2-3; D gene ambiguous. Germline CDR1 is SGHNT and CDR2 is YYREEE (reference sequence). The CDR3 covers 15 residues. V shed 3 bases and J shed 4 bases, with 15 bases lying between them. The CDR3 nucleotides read TGTGCCAGCAGCTCCTTCCAAGATCCCGCAGATACGCAGTATTTT. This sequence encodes CASSSFQDPADTQYF. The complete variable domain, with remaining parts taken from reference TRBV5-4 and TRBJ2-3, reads ETGVTQSPTHLIKTRGQQVTLRCSSQSGHNTVSWYQQALGQGPQFIFQYYREEENGRGNFPPRFSGLQFPNYSSELNVNALELDDSALYLCASSSFQDPADTQYFGPGTRLTVL.

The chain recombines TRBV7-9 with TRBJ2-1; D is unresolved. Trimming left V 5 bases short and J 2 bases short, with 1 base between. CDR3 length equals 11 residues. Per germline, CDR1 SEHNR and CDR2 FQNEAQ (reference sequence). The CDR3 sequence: CASSPYNEQFF. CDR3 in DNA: TGTGCCAGCAGCCCCTACAATGAGCAGTTCTTC.

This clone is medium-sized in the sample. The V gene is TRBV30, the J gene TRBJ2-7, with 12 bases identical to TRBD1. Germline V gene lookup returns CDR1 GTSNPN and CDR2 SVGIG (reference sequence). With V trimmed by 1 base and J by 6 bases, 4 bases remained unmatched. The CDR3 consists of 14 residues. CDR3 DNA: TGTGCCTGGAGTGAGGGACAGGGGGCATCCGAGCAGTACTTC. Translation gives CAWSEGQGASEQYF.

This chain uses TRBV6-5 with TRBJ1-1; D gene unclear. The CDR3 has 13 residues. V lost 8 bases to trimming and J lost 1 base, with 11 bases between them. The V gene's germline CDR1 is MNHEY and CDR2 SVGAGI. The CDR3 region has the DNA TGTGCCAGCCGGGGTAGATCGAACACTGAAGCTTTCTTT. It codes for CASRGRSNTEAFF.

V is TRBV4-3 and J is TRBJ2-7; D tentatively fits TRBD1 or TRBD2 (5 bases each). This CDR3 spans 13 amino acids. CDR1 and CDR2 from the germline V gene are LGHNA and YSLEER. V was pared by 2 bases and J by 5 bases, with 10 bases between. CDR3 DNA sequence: TGCGCCAGCAGCCAAAGCCAGGGAGACGAGCAGTACTTC. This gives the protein CASSQSQGDEQYF.

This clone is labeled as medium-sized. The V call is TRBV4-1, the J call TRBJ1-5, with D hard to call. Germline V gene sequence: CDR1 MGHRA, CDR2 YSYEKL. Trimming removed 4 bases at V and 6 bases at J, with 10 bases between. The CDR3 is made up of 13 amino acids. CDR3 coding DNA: TGCGCCAGCAGCCCCCTCGTGGGTCAGCCCCAGCATTTT. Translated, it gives CASSPLVGQPQHF.

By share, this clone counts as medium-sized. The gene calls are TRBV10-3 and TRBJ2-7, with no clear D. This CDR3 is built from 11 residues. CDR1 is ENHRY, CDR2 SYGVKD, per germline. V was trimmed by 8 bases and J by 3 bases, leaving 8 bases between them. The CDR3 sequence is CAIGYLYEQYF. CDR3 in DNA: TGTGCCATCGGTTACCTCTACGAGCAGTACTTC.

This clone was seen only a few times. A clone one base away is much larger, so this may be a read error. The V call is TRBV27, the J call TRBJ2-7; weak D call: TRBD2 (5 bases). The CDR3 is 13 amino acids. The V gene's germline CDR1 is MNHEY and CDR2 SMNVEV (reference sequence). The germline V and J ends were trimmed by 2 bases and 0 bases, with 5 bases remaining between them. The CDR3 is CASSLGLSYEQYF. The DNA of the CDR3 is TGTGCCAGCAGTTTAGGACTCTCCTACGAGCAGTACTTC.

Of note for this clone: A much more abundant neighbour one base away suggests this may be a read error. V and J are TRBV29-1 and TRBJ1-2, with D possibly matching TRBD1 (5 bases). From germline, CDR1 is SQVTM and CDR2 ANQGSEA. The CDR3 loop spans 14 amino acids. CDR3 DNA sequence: TGCAGCGTTGATGGAGTCCAGGGAGACTATGGCCACACCTTC. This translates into CSVDGVQGDYGHTF.

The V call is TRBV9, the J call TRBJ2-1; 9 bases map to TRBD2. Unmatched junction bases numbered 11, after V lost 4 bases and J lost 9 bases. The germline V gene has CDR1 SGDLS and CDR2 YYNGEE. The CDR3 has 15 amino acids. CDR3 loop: CASSPSGALRSEQFF. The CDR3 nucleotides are TGTGCCAGCAGCCCTAGCGGGGCTTTGAGGAGTGAGCAGTTCTTC.

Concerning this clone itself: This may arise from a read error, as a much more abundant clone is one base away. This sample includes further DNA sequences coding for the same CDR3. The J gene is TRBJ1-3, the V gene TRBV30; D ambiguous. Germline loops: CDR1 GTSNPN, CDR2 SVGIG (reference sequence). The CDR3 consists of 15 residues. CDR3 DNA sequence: TGTGCGTGTTCCACGGGTGACGAATCTGGAAACACCATATATTTT. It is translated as CACSTGDESGNTIYF.

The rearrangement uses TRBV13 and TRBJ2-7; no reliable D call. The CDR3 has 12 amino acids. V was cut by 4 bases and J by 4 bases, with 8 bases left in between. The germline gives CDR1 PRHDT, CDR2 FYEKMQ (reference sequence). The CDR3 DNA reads TGTGCCAGCAGCTCGAACGTGTACGAGCAGTACTTC. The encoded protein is CASSSNVYEQYF. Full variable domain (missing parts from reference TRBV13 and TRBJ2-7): AAGVIQSPRHLIKEKRETATLKCYPIPRHDTVYWYQQGPGQDPQFLISFYEKMQSDKGSIPDRFSAQQFSDYHSELNMSSLELGDSALYFCASSSNVYEQYFGPGTRLTVT.

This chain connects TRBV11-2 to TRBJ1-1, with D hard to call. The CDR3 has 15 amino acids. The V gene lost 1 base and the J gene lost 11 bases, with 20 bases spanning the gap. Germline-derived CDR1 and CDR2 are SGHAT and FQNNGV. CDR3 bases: TGTGCCAGCAGCTTAGGAAGCGGCTGGGGTGAGTGGGCTTTCTTT. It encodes CASSLGSGWGEWAFF.

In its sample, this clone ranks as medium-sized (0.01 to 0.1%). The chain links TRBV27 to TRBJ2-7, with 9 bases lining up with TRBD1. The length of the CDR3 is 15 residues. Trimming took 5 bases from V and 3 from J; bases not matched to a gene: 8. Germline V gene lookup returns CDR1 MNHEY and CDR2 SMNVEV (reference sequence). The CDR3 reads CASSLTGTGFYEQYF. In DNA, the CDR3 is TGTGCCAGCAGTCTTACCGGGACAGGGTTCTACGAGCAGTACTTC.

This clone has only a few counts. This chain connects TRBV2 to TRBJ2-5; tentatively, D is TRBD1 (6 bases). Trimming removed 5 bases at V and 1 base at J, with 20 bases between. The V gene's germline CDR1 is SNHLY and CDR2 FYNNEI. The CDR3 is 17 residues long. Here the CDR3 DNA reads TGTGCCAGCAGTACTATCCCGCAGGGGTCGTCCCAAGAGACCCAGTACTTC. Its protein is CASSTIPQGSSQETQYF.

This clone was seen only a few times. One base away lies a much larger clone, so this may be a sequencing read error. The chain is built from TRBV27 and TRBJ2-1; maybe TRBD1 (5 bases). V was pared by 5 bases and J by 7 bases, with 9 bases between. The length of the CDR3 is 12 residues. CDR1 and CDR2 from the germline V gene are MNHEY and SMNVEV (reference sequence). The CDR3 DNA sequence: TGTGCCAGCAGTGCCGCAGGGAATGAGCAGTTCTTC. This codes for CASSAAGNEQFF.

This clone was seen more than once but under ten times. The CDR3: CASSLERQSQETQYF. The CDR3 DNA reads as TGTGCCAGCAGCTTAGAGAGACAGTCCCAAGAGACCCAGTACTTC. The chain is built from TRBV7-2 and TRBJ2-5, with TRBD1 as a possible D gene (5 bases). Trimming removed 1 base from V and 1 base from J, with 10 bases in between. The CDR3 runs to 15 residues. Germline CDR1 and CDR2: SGHTA and FQGNSA.

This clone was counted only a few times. The CDR3 loop is CASASFHGDTQYF. CDR3 DNA sequence: TGTGCCAGCGCCTCATTCCACGGAGATACGCAGTATTTT. The rearrangement uses TRBV27 and TRBJ2-3, with D hard to call. V shed 8 bases and J shed 5 bases, with 14 bases lying between them. The V gene's germline CDR1 is MNHEY and CDR2 SMNVEV (reference sequence). The CDR3 consists of 13 residues.

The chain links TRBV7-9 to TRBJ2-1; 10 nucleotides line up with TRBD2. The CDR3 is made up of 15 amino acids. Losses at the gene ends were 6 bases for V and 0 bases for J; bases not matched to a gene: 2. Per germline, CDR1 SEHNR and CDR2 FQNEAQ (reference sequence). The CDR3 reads CASSSGGTSYNEQFF. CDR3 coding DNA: TGTGCCAGCAGTAGCGGGGGGACCTCCTACAATGAGCAGTTCTTC.

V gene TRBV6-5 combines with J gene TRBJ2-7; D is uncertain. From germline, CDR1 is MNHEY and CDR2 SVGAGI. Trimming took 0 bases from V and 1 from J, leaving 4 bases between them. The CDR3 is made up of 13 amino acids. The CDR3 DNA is TGTGCCAGCAGTTACTCGAGTTCCTACGAGCAGTACTTC. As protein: CASSYSSSYEQYF.

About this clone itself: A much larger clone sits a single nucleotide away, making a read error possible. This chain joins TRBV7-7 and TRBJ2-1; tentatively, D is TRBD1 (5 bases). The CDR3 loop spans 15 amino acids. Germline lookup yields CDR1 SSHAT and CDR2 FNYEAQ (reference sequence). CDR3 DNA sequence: TGTGCCTGCAGCTTAGACAGTAGCTCCTACAATGAGCAGTTCTTC. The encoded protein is CACSLDSSSYNEQFF.

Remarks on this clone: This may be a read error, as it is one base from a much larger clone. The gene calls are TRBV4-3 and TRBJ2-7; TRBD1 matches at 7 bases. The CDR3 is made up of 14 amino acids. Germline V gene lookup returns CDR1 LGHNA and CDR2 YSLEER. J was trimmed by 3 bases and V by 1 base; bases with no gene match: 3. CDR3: CASSQGGGGYEQYF. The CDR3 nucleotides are TGCGCCAGCAGCCAAGGAGGGGGCGGCTACGAGCAGTACTTC.

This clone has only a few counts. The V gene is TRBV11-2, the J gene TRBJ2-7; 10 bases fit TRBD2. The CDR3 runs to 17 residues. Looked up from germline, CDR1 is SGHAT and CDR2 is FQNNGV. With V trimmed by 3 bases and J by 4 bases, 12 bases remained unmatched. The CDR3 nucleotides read TGTGCCAGCAGCTTGGTATCAGCGGGAGGGCCCCGGTACGAGCAGTACTTC. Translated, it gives CASSLVSAGGPRYEQYF.